This passage covers 18 T cell receptor beta chains from one sample sequenced in a study of blood T cell repertoires in COVID-19. Sequencing was performed with immunoSEQ multiplex PCR; in TCRdb, only in-frame clones are kept and a portion is missing. The repertoire consists of about 63,000 clones, with about 82% occurring once and the leading ten covering 3.8%. The sequenced material came from PBMCs or T cells enriched from blood (not recorded which). These receptor sequences come from a woman aged 40 to 50 with acute COVID-19.

The chain combines TRBV20-1 with TRBJ2-7; 13 nucleotides line up with TRBD2. Germline CDR1 reads DFQATT; CDR2 reads SNEGSKA (reference sequence). The V and J ends lost 3 bases and 4 bases, in that order; junction bases with no gene match: 6. The CDR3 has 15 residues. The CDR3 loop reads CSASELAGGIYEQYF. The CDR3, as DNA: TGCAGTGCTAGTGAACTAGCGGGAGGGATTTACGAGCAGTACTTC.

The V call is TRBV29-1, the J call TRBJ1-1, with 9 bases aligning to TRBD1. J lost 0 bases, V lost 7 bases, and 6 bases had no gene match. This CDR3 is 14 amino acids long. From germline, CDR1 is SQVTM and CDR2 ANQGSEA. CDR3: CSANRGRLNTEAFF. CDR3 nucleotides: TGCAGCGCCAACAGGGGGCGGTTGAACACTGAAGCTTTCTTT.

This chain's CDR3 is CATSRVSGGAADTQYF. In DNA, the CDR3 is TGTGCCACCAGCAGAGTTAGCGGGGGGGCGGCAGATACGCAGTATTTT. This chain uses TRBV15 with TRBJ2-3; 11 nucleotides line up with TRBD2. Germline CDR1 LNHNV, CDR2 YYDKDF (reference sequence). V was clipped by 1 base and J by 4 bases; unmatched bases: 4. This CDR3 is 16 amino acids long.

The V call is TRBV5-1, the J call TRBJ1-1; no clear D. CDR1 is SGHRS, CDR2 YFSETQ, per germline. V lost 6 bases, J lost 0 bases, and 12 bases lay in between. The CDR3 has 14 residues. The CDR3 sequence is CASNRGVMNTEAFF. CDR3 bases: TGCGCCAGCAACCGAGGAGTAATGAACACTGAAGCTTTCTTT. Drawing the rest from reference TRBV5-1 and TRBJ1-1, the complete variable domain is KAGVTQTPRYLIKTRGQQVTLSCSPISGHRSVSWYQQTPGQGLQFLFEYFSETQRNKGNFPGRFSGRQFSNSRSEMNVSTLELGDSALYLCASNRGVMNTEAFFGQGTRLTVV.

This clone was seen once. Here the CDR3 reads CASSPRFSSGGIYNEQFF. CDR3 sequence (DNA): TGTGCCAGCAGCCCCCGTTTTTCGAGCGGGGGGATCTACAATGAGCAGTTCTTC. V is TRBV5-5 and J is TRBJ2-1; TRBD2 agrees at 9 bases. Unmatched junction bases numbered 14, after V lost 4 bases and J lost 3 bases. There are 18 residues in the CDR3. The germline CDR1 and CDR2 sequences are SGHKS and YYEKEE (reference sequence).

This clone appeared many times. V usage is TRBV28 and J usage is TRBJ1-3; 7 nucleotides match TRBD1. The CDR3 runs to 15 residues. Germline values: CDR1 MDHEN, CDR2 SYDVKM. The V segment lost 7 bases and the J segment 0 bases; nucleotides outside the gene matches: 6. Here the CDR3 DNA reads TGTGCCAGCATAGGGGGCGGGGCCTCTGGAAACACCATATATTTT. Protein: CASIGGGASGNTIYF.

Only a few counts were recorded for this clone. This rearrangement joins TRBV28 to TRBJ2-7; 9 bases line up with TRBD1. Germline V gives CDR1 MDHEN, CDR2 SYDVKM. V shed 4 bases and J 4 bases; nucleotides not matched to a gene: 5. The CDR3 length is 14 residues. Here the CDR3 DNA reads TGTGCCAGCAGTTCGACAGGGGGGGATTACGAGCAGTACTTC. It translates to CASSSTGGDYEQYF.

The genes are TRBV7-9 and TRBJ1-6, with D possibly matching TRBD1 (5 bases). Between the trimmed V and J ends, which lost 8 bases and 9 bases, there was a span of 8 bases. Germline V lookup: CDR1 SEHNR, CDR2 FQNEAQ (reference sequence). This CDR3 spans 11 amino acids. CDR3 coding DNA: TGTGCCAGCGGGACTACTTCACCCCTCCACTTT. Encoded protein: CASGTTSPLHF.

The chain combines TRBV12-5 with TRBJ2-5; a weak D match, TRBD1 (5 bases). This CDR3 contains 13 residues. Germline CDR1 is LGHNT and CDR2 is FRNRAP. V lost 6 bases and J 1 base, leaving 9 bases between the germline ends. For the CDR3, the DNA is TGTGCTAGTGGCCAGGACACCCAAGAGACCCAGTACTTC. This gives the protein CASGQDTQETQYF.

This clone was observed once. The rearrangement uses TRBV2 and TRBJ2-3, with D possibly TRBD2 on 6 matching bases. Per the germline V gene, CDR1 is SNHLY and CDR2 is FYNNEI. The CDR3 has 15 residues. V lost 5 bases and J 2 bases, leaving 14 bases between the germline ends. CDR3 amino acids: CASSLAPRLTDTQYF. In DNA form, the CDR3 reads TGTGCCAGCAGTCTAGCGCCCCGCCTCACAGATACGCAGTATTTT. The entire variable domain, with the rest obtained from reference TRBV2 and TRBJ2-3, is as follows: EPEVTQTPSHQVTQMGQEVILRCVPISNHLYFYWYRQILGQKVEFLVSFYNNEISEKSEIFDDQFSVERPDGSNFTLKIRSTKLEDSAMYFCASSLAPRLTDTQYFGPGTRLTVL.

The chain carries TRBV18 and TRBJ1-4; D is undetermined. Between the trimmed V and J ends, which lost 3 bases and 2 bases, there was a span of 7 bases. The CDR3 extends over 14 amino acids. Germline V gives CDR1 KGHSH, CDR2 LQKENI. The CDR3 DNA reads TGTGCCAGCTCACCCCAGAAGACTAATGAAAAACTGTTTTTT. The encoded protein is CASSPQKTNEKLFF.

The V gene is TRBV13, the J gene TRBJ2-6, with 7 bases lining up with TRBD2. This CDR3 has 19 residues. The trim removed 2 bases at V and 0 bases at J, leaving 10 bases unmatched. Germline lookup yields CDR1 PRHDT and CDR2 FYEKMQ (reference sequence). CDR3 sequence: CASSLNGAGGDSGANVLTF. DNA for the CDR3: TGTGCCAGCAGCTTAAATGGAGCTGGGGGGGACTCTGGGGCCAACGTCCTGACTTTC.

The J gene is TRBJ2-5, the V gene TRBV5-1, with D maybe TRBD1 (6 bases). Looked up from germline, CDR1 is SGHRS and CDR2 is YFSETQ. The V and J ends lost 4 bases and 5 bases respectively, with 21 bases between them. The CDR3 is 16 amino acids. CDR3 nucleotide sequence: TGCGCCAGCAGCATACATCCACAGGGCCAGGAGGAGACCCAGTACTTC. It is translated as CASSIHPQGQEETQYF.

This clone was detected a few times. The V gene is TRBV6-5, the J gene TRBJ1-1; D gene unclear. Germline CDR1 and CDR2: MNHEY and SVGAGI. Trimming removed 6 bases from V and 4 bases from J, with 9 bases in between. The CDR3 is made up of 12 amino acids. CDR3 residues: CASSPMSTEAFF. The CDR3 nucleotides read TGTGCCAGCAGCCCAATGAGCACTGAAGCTTTCTTT.

The chain joins TRBV19 to TRBJ2-1, with a weak D call TRBD1 (5 bases). Germline V lookup: CDR1 LNHDA, CDR2 SQIVND (reference sequence). The germline V and J ends were trimmed by 6 bases and 6 bases, with 9 bases remaining between them. This CDR3 is built from 12 residues. The CDR3 loop is CASRDKINEQFF. In DNA, the CDR3 is TGTGCCAGTAGGGACAAAATCAATGAGCAGTTCTTC.

This sequence joins TRBV7-6 and TRBJ2-3, with D unclear. Between the trimmed V and J ends, which lost 5 bases and 5 bases, there was a span of 11 bases. The CDR3 is made up of 13 amino acids. Germline V lookup: CDR1 SGHVS, CDR2 FNYEAQ. CDR3 sequence (DNA): TGTGCCAGCAGCGACCGAGGTGGAGATACGCAGTATTTT. This encodes CASSDRGGDTQYF.

CDR3 DNA: TGCGCCAGCAGCTTGGGTGGCCCCAGCTCTGGAAACACCATATATTTT. This gives the protein CASSLGGPSSGNTIYF. The chain employs TRBV5-1 and TRBJ1-3; no clear D. This CDR3 has 16 residues. Germline lookup yields CDR1 SGHRS and CDR2 YFSETQ. The V end was cut by 0 bases, the J end by 0 bases, with 10 bases between.

This clone has only a few counts. The CDR3 bases are TGTGCCAGCAGCAATGGACAGGGGGTAAACACTGAAGCTTTCTTT. Translating gives CASSNGQGVNTEAFF. The V and J genes are TRBV11-3 and TRBJ1-1; 10 bases line up with TRBD1. Unmatched junction bases numbered 5, after V lost 5 bases and J lost 2 bases. Germline CDR1 SGHNT, CDR2 YENEEA. This CDR3 contains 15 residues.